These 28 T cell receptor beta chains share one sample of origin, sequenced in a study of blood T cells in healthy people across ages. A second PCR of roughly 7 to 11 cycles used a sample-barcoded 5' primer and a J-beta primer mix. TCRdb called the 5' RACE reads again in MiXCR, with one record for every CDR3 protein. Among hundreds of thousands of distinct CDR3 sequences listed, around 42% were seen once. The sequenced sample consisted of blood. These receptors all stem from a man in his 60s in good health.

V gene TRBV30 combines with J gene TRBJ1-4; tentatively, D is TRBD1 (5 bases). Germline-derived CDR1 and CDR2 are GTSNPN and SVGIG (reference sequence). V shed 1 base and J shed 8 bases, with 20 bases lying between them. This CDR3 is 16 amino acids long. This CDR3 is CAWSDQYRRDREKLFF. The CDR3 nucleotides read TGTGCCTGGAGTGACCAATACCGCCGGGACCGCGAAAAACTGTTTTTT. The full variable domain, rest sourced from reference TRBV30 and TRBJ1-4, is SQTIHQWPATLVQPVGSPLSLECTVEGTSNPNLYWYRQAAGRGLQLLFYSVGIGQISSEVPQNLSASRPQDRQFILSSKKLLLSDSGFYLCAWSDQYRRDREKLFFGSGTQLSVL.

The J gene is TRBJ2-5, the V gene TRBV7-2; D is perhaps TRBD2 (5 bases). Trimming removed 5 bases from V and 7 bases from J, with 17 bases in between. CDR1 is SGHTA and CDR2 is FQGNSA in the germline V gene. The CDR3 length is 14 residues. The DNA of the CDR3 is TGTGCCAGCAGCGGGCCCGGACTGACGACGACCCAGTACTTC. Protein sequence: CASSGPGLTTTQYF.

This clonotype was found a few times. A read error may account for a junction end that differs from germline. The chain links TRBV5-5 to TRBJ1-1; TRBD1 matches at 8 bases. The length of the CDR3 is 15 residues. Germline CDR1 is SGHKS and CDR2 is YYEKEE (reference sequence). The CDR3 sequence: CASSLGQGRTTEAFF. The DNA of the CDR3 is TGTGCCAGCAGCCTCGGACAGGGTAGGACCACTGAGGCTTTCTTT.

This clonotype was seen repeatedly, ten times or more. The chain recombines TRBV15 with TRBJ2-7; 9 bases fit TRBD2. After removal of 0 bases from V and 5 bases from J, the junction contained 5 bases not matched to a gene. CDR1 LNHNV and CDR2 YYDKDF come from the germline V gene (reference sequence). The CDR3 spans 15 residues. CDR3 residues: CATSRDSGGGDEQYF. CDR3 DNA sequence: TGTGCCACCAGCAGAGATTCCGGCGGGGGGGACGAGCAGTACTTC.

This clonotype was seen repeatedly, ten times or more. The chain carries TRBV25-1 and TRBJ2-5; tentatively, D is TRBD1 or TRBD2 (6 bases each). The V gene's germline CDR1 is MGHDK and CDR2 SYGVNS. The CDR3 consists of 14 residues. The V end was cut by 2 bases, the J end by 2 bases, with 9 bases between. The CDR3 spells CASSEGGGQETQYF. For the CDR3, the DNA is TGTGCCAGCAGTGAAGGAGGGGGTCAAGAGACCCAGTACTTC. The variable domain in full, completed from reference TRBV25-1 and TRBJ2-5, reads EADIYQTPRYLVIGTGKKITLECSQTMGHDKMYWYQQDPGMELHLIHYSYGVNSTEKGDLSSESTVSRIRTEHFPLTLESARPSHTSQYLCASSEGGGQETQYFGPGTRLLVL.

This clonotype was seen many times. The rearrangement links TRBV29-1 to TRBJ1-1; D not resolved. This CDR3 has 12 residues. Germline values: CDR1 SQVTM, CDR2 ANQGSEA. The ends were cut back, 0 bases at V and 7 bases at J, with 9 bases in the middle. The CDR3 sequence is CSVEDGTHEAFF. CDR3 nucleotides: TGCAGCGTTGAAGATGGTACACATGAAGCTTTCTTT.

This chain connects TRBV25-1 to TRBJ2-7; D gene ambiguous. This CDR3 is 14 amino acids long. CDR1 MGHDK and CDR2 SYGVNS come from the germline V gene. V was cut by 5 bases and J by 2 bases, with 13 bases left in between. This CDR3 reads CASSPPVITYEQYF. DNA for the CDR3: TGTGCCAGCAGTCCCCCAGTTATAACCTACGAGCAGTACTTC.

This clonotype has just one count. CDR3 residues: CASSVSSGGAPDTQYF. DNA for the CDR3: TGTGCCAGCAGTGTATCTAGCGGGGGGGCACCAGATACGCAGTATTTT. The rearrangement links TRBV2 to TRBJ2-3, with TRBD2 matching 12 bases. The germline CDR1 and CDR2 sequences are SNHLY and FYNNEI. J was trimmed by 4 bases and V by 4 bases; bases with no gene match: 6. This CDR3 spans 16 amino acids.

The CDR3 region is CASSLGQVNNEQFF. The CDR3 DNA is TGCGCCAGCAGCTTGGGACAGGTTAACAATGAGCAGTTCTTC. The chain employs TRBV5-1 and TRBJ2-1; a weak D match, TRBD1 (6 bases). There are 14 residues in the CDR3. Germline V gene sequence: CDR1 SGHRS, CDR2 YFSETQ. The V and J ends lost 0 bases and 5 bases respectively, with 9 bases between them.

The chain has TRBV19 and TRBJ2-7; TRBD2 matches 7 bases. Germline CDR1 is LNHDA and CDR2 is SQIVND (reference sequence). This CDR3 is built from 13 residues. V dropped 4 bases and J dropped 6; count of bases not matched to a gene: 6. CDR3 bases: TGTGCCAGTAGTACCGACGGGGGGTCCGAGCAGTACTTC. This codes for CASSTDGGSEQYF. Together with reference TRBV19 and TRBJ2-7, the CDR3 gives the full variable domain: DGGITQSPKYLFRKEGQNVTLSCEQNLNHDAMYWYRQDPGQGLRLIYYSQIVNDFQKGDIAEGYSVSREKKESFPLTVTSAQKNPTAFYLCASSTDGGSEQYFGPGTRLTVT.

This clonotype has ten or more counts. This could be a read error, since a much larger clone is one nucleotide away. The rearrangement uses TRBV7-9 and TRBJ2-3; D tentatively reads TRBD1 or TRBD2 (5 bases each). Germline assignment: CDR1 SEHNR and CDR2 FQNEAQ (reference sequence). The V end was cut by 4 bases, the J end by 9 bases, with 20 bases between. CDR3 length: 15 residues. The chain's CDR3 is CASSSLSNRDGTQYF. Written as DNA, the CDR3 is TGTGCCAGCAGCTCACTTAGTAACCGGGACGGAACGCAGTATTTT. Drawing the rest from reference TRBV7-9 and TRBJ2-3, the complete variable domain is DTGVSQNPRHKITKRGQNVTFRCDPISEHNRLYWYRQTLGQGPEFLTYFQNEAQLEKSRLLSDRFSAERPKGSFSTLEIQRTEQGDSAMYLCASSSLSNRDGTQYFGPGTRLTVL.

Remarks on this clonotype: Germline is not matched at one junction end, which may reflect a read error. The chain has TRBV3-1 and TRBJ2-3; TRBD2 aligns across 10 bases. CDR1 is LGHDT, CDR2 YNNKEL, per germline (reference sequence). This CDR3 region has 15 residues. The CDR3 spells CVSSPWGLATDTQYF. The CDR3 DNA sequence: TGTGTCAGCAGCCCTTGGGGACTAGCGACAGATACGCAGTATTTT.

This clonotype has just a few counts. CDR3 DNA: TGTGCCAGCAGCGAAACCGGCAACTACGAGCAGTACTTC. Its translation is CASSETGNYEQYF. The chain couples TRBV11-2 to TRBJ2-7; D unresolved. The CDR3 totals 13 residues. Germline CDR1 and CDR2: SGHAT and FQNNGV. V lost 5 bases and J lost 3, with 11 bases in between.

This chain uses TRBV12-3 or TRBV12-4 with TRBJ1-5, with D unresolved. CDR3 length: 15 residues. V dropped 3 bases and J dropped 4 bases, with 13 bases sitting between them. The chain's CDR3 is CASSFSGEKNQPQHF. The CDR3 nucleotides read TGTGCCAGCAGTTTTTCCGGAGAGAAGAATCAGCCCCAGCATTTT.

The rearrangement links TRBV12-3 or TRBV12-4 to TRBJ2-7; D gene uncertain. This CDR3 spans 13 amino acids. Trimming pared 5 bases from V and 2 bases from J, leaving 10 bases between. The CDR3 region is CASSKTETYEQYF. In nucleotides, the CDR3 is TGTGCCAGCAGTAAGACCGAGACCTACGAGCAGTACTTC.

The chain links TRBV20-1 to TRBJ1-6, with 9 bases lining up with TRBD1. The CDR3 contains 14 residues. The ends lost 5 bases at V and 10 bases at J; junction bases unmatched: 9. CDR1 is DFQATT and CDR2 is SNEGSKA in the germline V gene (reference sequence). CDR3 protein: CSALRTGVNSPLHF. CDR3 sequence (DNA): TGCAGTGCTCTCCGGACAGGGGTTAACTCACCCCTCCACTTT.

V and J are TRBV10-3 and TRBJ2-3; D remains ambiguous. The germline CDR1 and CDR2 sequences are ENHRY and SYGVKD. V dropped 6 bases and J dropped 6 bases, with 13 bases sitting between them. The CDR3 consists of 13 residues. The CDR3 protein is CAIRGPAGDTQYF. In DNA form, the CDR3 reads TGTGCCATCAGAGGTCCCGCCGGGGATACGCAGTATTTT.

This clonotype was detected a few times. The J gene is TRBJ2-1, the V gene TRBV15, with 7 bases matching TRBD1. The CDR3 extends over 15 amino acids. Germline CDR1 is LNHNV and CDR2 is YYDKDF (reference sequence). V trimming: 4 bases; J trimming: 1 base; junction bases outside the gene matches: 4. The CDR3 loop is CATSMPDRSYNEQFF. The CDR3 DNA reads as TGTGCCACCAGCATGCCGGACAGGTCCTACAATGAGCAGTTCTTC.

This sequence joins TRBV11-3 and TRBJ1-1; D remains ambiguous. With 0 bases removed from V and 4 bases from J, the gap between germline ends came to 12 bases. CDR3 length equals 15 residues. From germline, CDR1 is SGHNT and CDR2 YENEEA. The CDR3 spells CASSLDPLLLTEAFF. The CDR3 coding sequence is TGTGCCAGCAGCTTAGATCCCCTGCTACTCACTGAAGCTTTCTTT.

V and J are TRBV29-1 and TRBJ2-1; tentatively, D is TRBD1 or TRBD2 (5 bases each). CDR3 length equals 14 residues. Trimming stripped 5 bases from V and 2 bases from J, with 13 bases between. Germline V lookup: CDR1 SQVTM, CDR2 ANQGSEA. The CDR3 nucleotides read TGCAGCGTTTCCGGGACCCGGACCTACAATGAGCAGTTCTTC. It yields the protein CSVSGTRTYNEQFF.

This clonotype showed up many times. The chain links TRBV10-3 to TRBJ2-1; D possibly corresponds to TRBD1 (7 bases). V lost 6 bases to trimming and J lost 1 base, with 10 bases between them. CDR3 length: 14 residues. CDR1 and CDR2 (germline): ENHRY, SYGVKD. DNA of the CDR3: TGTGCCATCAGCTCAGGGGGGTCCTACAATGAGCAGTTCTTC. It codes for CAISSGGSYNEQFF.

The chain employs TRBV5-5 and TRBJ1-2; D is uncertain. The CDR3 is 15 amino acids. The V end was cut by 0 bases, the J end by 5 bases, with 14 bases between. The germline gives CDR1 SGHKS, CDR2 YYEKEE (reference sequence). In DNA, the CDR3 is TGTGCCAGCAGCTTGGACAGCAGCTTTCAATATGGCTACACCTTC. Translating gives CASSLDSSFQYGYTF.

Written as DNA, the CDR3 is TGTGCCAGCAACCTCCCCGCGGTGTTAGGAGGCTACACCTTC. It yields the protein CASNLPAVLGGYTF. V is TRBV6-2 or TRBV6-3 and J is TRBJ1-2; D call uncertain. V was clipped by 7 bases and J by 8 bases, with 20 bases between them. Germline loops: CDR1 MNHEY, CDR2 SVGEGT. This CDR3 region has 14 residues.

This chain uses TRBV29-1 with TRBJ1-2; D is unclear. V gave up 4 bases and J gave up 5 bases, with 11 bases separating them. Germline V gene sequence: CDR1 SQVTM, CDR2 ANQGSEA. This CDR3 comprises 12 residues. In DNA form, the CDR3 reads TGCAGCGTTGTGGTCCCGCCTTATGGCTACACCTTC. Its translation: CSVVVPPYGYTF.

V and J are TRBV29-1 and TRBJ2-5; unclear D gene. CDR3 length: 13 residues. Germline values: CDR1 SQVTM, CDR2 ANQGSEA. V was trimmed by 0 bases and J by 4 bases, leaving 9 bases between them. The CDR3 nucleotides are TGCAGCGTTGAAGATAATTGGGGAGAGACCCAGTACTTC. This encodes CSVEDNWGETQYF.

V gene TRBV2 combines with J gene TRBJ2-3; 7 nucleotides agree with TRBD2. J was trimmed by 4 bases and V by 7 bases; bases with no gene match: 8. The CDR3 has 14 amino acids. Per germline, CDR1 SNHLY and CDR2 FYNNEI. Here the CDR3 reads CASILAQVADTQYF. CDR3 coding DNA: TGTGCCAGCATACTAGCGCAAGTAGCAGATACGCAGTATTTT.

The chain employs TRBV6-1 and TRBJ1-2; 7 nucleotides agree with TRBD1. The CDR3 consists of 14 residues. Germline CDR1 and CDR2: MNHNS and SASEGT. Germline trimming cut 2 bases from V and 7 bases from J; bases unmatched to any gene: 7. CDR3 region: CASSEYEGASGYTF. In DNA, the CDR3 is TGTGCCAGCAGTGAATATGAGGGGGCTAGTGGCTACACCTTC.

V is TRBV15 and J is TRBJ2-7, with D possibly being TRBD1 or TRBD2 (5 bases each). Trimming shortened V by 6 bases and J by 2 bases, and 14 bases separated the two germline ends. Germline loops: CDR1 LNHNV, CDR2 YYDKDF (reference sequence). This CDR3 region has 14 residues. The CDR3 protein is CATRTGTDPYEQYF. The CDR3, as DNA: TGTGCCACCAGAACCGGGACGGACCCCTACGAGCAGTACTTC.